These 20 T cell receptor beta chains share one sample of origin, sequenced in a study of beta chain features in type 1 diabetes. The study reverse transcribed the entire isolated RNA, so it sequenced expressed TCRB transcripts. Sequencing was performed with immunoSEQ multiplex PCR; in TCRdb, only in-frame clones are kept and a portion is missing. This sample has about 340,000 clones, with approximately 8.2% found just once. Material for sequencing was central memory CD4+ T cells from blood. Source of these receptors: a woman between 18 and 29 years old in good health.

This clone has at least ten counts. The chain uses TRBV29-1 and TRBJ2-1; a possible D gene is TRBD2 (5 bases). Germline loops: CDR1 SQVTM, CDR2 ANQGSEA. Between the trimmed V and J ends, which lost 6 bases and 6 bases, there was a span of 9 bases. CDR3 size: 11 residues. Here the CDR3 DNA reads TGCAGCGTCGGACTCCTCAATGAGCAGTTCTTC. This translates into CSVGLLNEQFF.

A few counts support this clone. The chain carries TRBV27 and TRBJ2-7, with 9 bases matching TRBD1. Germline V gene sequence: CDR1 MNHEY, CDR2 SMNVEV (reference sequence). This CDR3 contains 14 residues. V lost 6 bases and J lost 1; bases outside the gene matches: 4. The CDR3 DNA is TGTGCCAGCAGGTGGGACAGGGATTCCTACGAGCAGTACTTC. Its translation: CASRWDRDSYEQYF.

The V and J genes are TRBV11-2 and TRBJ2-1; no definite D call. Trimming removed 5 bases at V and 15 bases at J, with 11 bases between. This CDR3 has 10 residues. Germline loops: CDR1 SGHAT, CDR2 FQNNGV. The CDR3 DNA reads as TGTGCCAGCAGCCATCGGCTACCGTTCTTC. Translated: CASSHRLPFF.

The CDR3 protein is CSALFSYEQYF. The CDR3 DNA sequence: TGCAGTGCCCTGTTTTCCTACGAGCAGTACTTC. The chain couples TRBV20-1 to TRBJ2-5; D is undetermined. The DNA end lines up better with TRBJ2-7; the J call may be wrong. Per the germline V gene, CDR1 is DFQATT and CDR2 is SNEGSKA (reference sequence). This CDR3 contains 11 residues.

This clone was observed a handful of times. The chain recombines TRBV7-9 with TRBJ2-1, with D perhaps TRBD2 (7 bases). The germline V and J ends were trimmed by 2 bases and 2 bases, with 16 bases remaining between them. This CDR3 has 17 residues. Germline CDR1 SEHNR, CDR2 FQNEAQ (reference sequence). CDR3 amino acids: CASSLIRQGTTYNEQFF. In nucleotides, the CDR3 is TGTGCCAGCAGCTTAATCCGGCAGGGGACTACCTACAATGAGCAGTTCTTC.

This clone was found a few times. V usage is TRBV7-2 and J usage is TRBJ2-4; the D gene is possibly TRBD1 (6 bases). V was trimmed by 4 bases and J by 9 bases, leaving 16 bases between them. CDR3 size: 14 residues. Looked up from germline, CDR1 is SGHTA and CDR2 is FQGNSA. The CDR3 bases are TGTGCCAGCAGCTCCCAGGACAGAGGCGGCATTCAGTACTTC. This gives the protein CASSSQDRGGIQYF.

CDR3 loop: CASSPETGVGETQYF. CDR3 in DNA: TGTGCCAGCAGCCCCGAGACAGGGGTTGGAGAGACCCAGTACTTC. J is TRBJ2-5 and V is TRBV7-2, with TRBD1 matching 8 bases. V was clipped by 5 bases and J by 4 bases; unmatched bases: 9. In germline, CDR1 is SGHTA, CDR2 FQGNSA. This CDR3 comprises 15 residues.

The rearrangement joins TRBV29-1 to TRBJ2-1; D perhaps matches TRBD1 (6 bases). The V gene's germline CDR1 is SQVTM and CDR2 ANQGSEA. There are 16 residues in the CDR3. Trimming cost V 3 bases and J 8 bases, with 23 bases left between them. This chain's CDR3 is CSVDRGPGNPTHEQFF. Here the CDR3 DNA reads TGCAGCGTTGACAGGGGCCCGGGGAATCCGACCCATGAGCAGTTCTTC.

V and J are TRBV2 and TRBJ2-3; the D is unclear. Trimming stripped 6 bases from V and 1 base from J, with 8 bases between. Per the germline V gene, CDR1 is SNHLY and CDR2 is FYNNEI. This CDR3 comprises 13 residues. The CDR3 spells CASRPGGTDTQYF. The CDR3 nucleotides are TGTGCCAGCAGACCGGGTGGCACAGATACGCAGTATTTT.

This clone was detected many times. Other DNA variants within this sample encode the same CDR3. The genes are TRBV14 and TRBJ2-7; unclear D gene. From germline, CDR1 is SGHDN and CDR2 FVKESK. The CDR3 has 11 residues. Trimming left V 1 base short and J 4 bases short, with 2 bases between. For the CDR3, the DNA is TGTGCCAGCAGCCAAGCATACGAGCAGTACTTC. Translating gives CASSQAYEQYF. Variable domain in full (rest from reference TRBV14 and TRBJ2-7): EAGVTQFPSHSVIEKGQTVTLRCDPISGHDNLYWYRRVMGKEIKFLLHFVKESKQDESGMPNNRFLAERTGGTYSTLKVQPAELEDSGVYFCASSQAYEQYFGPGTRLTVT.

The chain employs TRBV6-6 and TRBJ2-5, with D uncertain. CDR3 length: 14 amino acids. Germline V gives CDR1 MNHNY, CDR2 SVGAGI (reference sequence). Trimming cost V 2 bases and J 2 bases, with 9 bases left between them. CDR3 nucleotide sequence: TGTGCCAGCAGTTACGTCACCACTCAAGAGACCCAGTACTTC. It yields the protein CASSYVTTQETQYF.

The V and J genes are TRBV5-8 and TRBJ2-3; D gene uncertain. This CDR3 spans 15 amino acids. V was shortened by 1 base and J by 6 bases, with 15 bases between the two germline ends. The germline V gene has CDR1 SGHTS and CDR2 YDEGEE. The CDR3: CASSLLSPIADTQYF. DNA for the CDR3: TGTGCCAGCAGCTTGTTGAGCCCTATTGCGGATACGCAGTATTTT.

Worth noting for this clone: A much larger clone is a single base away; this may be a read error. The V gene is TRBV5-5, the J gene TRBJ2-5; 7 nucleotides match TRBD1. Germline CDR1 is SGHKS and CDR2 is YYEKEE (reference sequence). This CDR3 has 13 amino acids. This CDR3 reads CASSRDREETQYF. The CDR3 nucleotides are TGCGCCAGCAGCCGAGACAGGGAAGAGACCCAGTACTTC.

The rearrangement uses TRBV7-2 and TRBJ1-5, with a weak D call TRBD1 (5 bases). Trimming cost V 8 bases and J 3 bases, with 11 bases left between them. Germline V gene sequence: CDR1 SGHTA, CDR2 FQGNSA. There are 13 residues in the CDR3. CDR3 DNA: TGTGCCAGCTCGGGACGGATCAATCAGCCCCAGCATTTT. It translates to CASSGRINQPQHF.

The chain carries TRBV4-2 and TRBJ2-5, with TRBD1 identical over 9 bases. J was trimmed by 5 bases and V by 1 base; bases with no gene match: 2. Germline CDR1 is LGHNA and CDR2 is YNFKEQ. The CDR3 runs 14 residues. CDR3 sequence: CASSQGTGDETQYF. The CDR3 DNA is TGTGCCAGCAGCCAAGGGACAGGGGACGAGACCCAGTACTTC.

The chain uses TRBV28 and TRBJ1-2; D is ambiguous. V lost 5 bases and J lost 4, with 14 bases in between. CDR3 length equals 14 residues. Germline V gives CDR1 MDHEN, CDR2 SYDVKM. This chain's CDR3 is CASSLTSSSYGYTF. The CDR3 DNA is TGTGCCAGCAGTCTGACGAGCTCGAGCTATGGCTACACCTTC.

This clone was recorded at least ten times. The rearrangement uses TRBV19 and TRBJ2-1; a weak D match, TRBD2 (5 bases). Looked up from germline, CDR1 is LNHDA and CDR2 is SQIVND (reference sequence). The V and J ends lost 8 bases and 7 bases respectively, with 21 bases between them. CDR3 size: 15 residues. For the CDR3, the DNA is TGTGCCAGTTCTAGAGCTCTCGTCACGGGGAATGAGCAGTTCTTC. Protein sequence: CASSRALVTGNEQFF.

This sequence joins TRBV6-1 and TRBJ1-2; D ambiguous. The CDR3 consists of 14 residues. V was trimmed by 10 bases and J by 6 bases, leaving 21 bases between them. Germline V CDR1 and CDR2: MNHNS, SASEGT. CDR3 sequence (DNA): TGTGCCACGGAAAAAGTGATCGGAGTAGATGGCTACACCTTC. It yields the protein CATEKVIGVDGYTF.

The DNA for the CDR3 is TGTGCCAGCAGTACGGGACAGGGGACCTACGAGCAGTACTTC. It specifies CASSTGQGTYEQYF. The chain employs TRBV6-1 and TRBJ2-7; 10 bases fit TRBD1. Germline lookup yields CDR1 MNHNS and CDR2 SASEGT. The CDR3 loop spans 14 amino acids. V shed 5 bases, J shed 2 bases, and the junction held 3 bases outside the gene matches.

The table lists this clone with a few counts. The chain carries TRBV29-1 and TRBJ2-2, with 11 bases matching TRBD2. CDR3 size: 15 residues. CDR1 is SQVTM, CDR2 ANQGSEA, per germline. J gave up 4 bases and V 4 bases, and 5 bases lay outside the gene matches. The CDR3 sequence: CSVGWLAGGTGELFF. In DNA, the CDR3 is TGCAGCGTTGGTTGGCTAGCGGGAGGCACCGGGGAGCTGTTTTTT.